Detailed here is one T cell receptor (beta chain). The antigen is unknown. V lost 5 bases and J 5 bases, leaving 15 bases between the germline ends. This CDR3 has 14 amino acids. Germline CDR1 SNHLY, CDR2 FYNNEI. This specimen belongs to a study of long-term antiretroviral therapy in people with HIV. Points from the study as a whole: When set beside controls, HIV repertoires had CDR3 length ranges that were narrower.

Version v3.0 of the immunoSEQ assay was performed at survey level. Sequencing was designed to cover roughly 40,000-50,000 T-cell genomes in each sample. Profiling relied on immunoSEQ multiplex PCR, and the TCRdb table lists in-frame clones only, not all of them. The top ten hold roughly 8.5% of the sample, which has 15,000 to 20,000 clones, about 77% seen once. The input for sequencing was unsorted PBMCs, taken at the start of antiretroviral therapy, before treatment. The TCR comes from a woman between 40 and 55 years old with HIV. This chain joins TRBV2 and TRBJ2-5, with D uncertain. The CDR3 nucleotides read TGTGCCAGCAGTAGCGCGACCCTTGGGGAGACCCAGTACTTC. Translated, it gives CASSSATLGETQYF.